The next 28 T cell receptor beta chains were all read from a single sample in a study of T cell responses to AZD1222 COVID-19 vaccine. The protocol was immunoSEQ multiplex PCR, while the TCRdb copy is restricted to in-frame clones and leaves out a portion. The top ten clones hold approximately 5.4% of a sample with 55,000 to 75,000 clones, approximately 90% of them seen once. Sequenced here: peripheral blood, sampled on day 0 of AZD1222 vaccination. Receptors originate from an adult in good health.

This chain connects TRBV6-1 to TRBJ1-5, with a weak D call TRBD1 (6 bases). The germline gives CDR1 MNHNS, CDR2 SASEGT. The V end was cut by 4 bases, the J end by 6 bases, with 19 bases between. CDR3 length equals 16 residues. The CDR3, as DNA: TGTGCCAGCAGTGTGGGGCGGTGGGGGCATGGTCAGCCCCAGCATTTT. Protein sequence: CASSVGRWGHGQPQHF.

A few counts support this clone. This sequence joins TRBV11-2 and TRBJ2-7, with D perhaps TRBD2 (6 bases). Germline V CDR1 and CDR2: SGHAT, FQNNGV. V lost 1 base and J lost 6, with 7 bases in between. The length of the CDR3 is 12 residues. The CDR3, as DNA: TGTGCCAGCAGCTTAGCGGGGGTCGAGCAGTACTTC. It specifies CASSLAGVEQYF.

The chain combines TRBV10-1 with TRBJ2-7; D unresolved. The V end lost 3 bases, the J end lost 7 bases, and 7 bases lay between the germline ends. This CDR3 is built from 11 residues. CDR1 is WNHNN and CDR2 is SYGVQD in the germline V gene (reference sequence). For the CDR3, the DNA is TGCGCCAGCAGTGACGGCCTAGAGCAGTACTTC. Amino acids: CASSDGLEQYF.

This CDR3 reads CASSEAPTQNEKLFF. The DNA of the CDR3 is TGTGCCAGCAGTGAAGCACCGACCCAGAATGAAAAACTGTTTTTT. V and J are TRBV6-1 and TRBJ1-4, with no clear D. The germline V gene has CDR1 MNHNS and CDR2 SASEGT. The CDR3 sequence is 15 residues long. Trimming took off 0 bases at V and 5 bases at J, with 10 bases between the two ends.

This chain joins TRBV7-8 and TRBJ1-5; 8 bases line up with TRBD1. Germline assignment: CDR1 SGHVS and CDR2 FQNEAQ. This CDR3 has 14 residues. V was pared by 6 bases and J by 2 bases, with 3 bases of the junction left unmatched. In nucleotides, the CDR3 is TGTGCCAGCAGTTCGACAGGGGGCAATCAGCCCCAGCATTTT. This gives the protein CASSSTGGNQPQHF.

The V and J genes are TRBV2 and TRBJ1-5; D is perhaps TRBD1 (6 bases). Trimming shortened V by 6 bases and J by 4 bases, and 13 bases separated the two germline ends. This CDR3 comprises 14 residues. Germline V gives CDR1 SNHLY, CDR2 FYNNEI. CDR3 sequence reads: CASSADSPNQPQHF. The CDR3 DNA sequence: TGTGCCAGCAGCGCGGACAGTCCTAATCAGCCCCAGCATTTT.

The chain is built from TRBV19 and TRBJ1-1; weak D call: TRBD1 (5 bases). Germline V CDR1 and CDR2: LNHDA, SQIVND (reference sequence). Trimming stripped 4 bases from V and 5 bases from J, with 14 bases between. There are 14 residues in the CDR3. The CDR3 DNA sequence: TGTGCCAGTAGTACCCGGCAGGGTAGGACTGAAGCTTTCTTT. Protein sequence: CASSTRQGRTEAFF.

The chain employs TRBV3-1 (or the pseudogene TRBV3-2) and TRBJ2-7; TRBD2 aligns across 7 bases. Germline values: CDR1 LGHDT, CDR2 YNNKEL (reference sequence). The CDR3 length is 13 residues. Unmatched junction bases numbered 5, after V lost 5 bases and J lost 4 bases. For the CDR3, the DNA is TGTGCCAGCAGCACCCGGGGGGTTTACGAGCAGTACTTC. This encodes CASSTRGVYEQYF.

This chain uses TRBV2 with TRBJ2-2, with D tentatively TRBD1 (6 bases). V lost 7 bases to trimming and J lost 4 bases, with 7 bases between them. CDR1 is SNHLY and CDR2 is FYNNEI in the germline V gene. CDR3 length equals 12 residues. The CDR3 here is CASTQGTGELFF. The DNA of the CDR3 is TGTGCCAGCACACAGGGCACCGGGGAGCTGTTTTTT.

The chain couples TRBV4-2 to TRBJ2-6; D not resolved. Germline CDR1 is LGHNA and CDR2 is YNFKEQ. The V and J ends lost 0 bases and 0 bases respectively, with 9 bases between them. The CDR3 has 17 amino acids. The DNA of the CDR3 is TGTGCCAGCAGCCAAGATTATGGGAACTCTGGGGCCAACGTCCTGACTTTC. It yields the protein CASSQDYGNSGANVLTF.

DNA for the CDR3: TGCGCCAGCAGCGCCTTGGAAGACTATAATTCACCCCTCCACTTT. The encoded protein is CASSALEDYNSPLHF. V and J are TRBV5-1 and TRBJ1-6; D is undetermined. This CDR3 has 15 residues. The V end lost 4 bases, the J end lost 3 bases, and 11 bases lay between the germline ends. The germline V gene has CDR1 SGHRS and CDR2 YFSETQ.

The chain uses TRBV3-1 (or the pseudogene TRBV3-2) and TRBJ1-2; D unclear. Germline loops: CDR1 LGHDT, CDR2 YNNKEL (reference sequence). This CDR3 is built from 15 residues. The germline V and J ends were trimmed by 3 bases and 3 bases, with 14 bases remaining between them. CDR3 residues: CASSQVPQIDYGYTF. CDR3 coding DNA: TGTGCCAGCAGCCAGGTCCCACAGATTGACTATGGCTACACCTTC.

This clone was seen once. Other DNA sequences in the same sample also yield this CDR3. CDR3 DNA: TGTGCCAGCTCCCTCGGGGCACCGAACACTGAAGCTTTCTTT. Translated, it gives CASSLGAPNTEAFF. The chain recombines TRBV18 with TRBJ1-1; D may be TRBD1 (5 bases). Deletions cut 6 bases from V and 1 base from J, with 12 bases between. The V gene's germline CDR1 is KGHSH and CDR2 LQKENI. This CDR3 region has 14 residues.

The rearrangement uses TRBV2 and TRBJ1-5; possibly TRBD1 for D (6 bases). CDR3 length equals 16 residues. Germline loops: CDR1 SNHLY, CDR2 FYNNEI. The V end lost 2 bases, the J end lost 0 bases, and 11 bases lay between the germline ends. The CDR3 loop is CASSENYRDSNQPQHF. DNA for the CDR3: TGTGCCAGCAGTGAAAACTACAGGGATAGCAATCAGCCCCAGCATTTT.

The chain carries TRBV7-9 and TRBJ2-3; 13 bases are shared with TRBD2. V lost 3 bases and J lost 4; bases outside the gene matches: 7. Germline CDR1 is SEHNR and CDR2 is FQNEAQ (reference sequence). The CDR3 spans 17 residues. Here the CDR3 reads CASSLGTSGGVADTQYF. CDR3 DNA sequence: TGTGCCAGCAGCTTGGGCACTAGCGGGGGGGTCGCAGATACGCAGTATTTT.

The chain carries TRBV12-5 and TRBJ1-1, with TRBD1 as a possible D gene (6 bases). Per the germline V gene, CDR1 is LGHNT and CDR2 is FRNRAP. The CDR3 runs 15 residues. The germline V and J ends were trimmed by 5 bases and 5 bases, with 18 bases remaining between them. The CDR3 loop is CASGPQGTPQTEAFF. The DNA of the CDR3 is TGTGCTAGTGGTCCCCAGGGGACGCCTCAGACTGAAGCTTTCTTT.

The genes are TRBV14 and TRBJ1-2; 7 nucleotides match TRBD1. The CDR3 spans 15 residues. J was trimmed by 3 bases and V by 2 bases; bases with no gene match: 6. Germline V gene lookup returns CDR1 SGHDN and CDR2 FVKESK. CDR3 in DNA: TGTGCCAGCAGCCAATTCGGGACAGCGTACTATGGCTACACCTTC. Translated, it gives CASSQFGTAYYGYTF. Looking up the rest from reference TRBV14 and TRBJ1-2 gives the full variable domain: EAGVTQFPSHSVIEKGQTVTLRCDPISGHDNLYWYRRVMGKEIKFLLHFVKESKQDESGMPNNRFLAERTGGTYSTLKVQPAELEDSGVYFCASSQFGTAYYGYTFGSGTRLTVV.

CDR3 bases: TGTGCCAGCAGCTTGGTAGAGTATGGCTACACCTTC. It is translated as CASSLVEYGYTF. The rearrangement joins TRBV5-4 to TRBJ1-2; the D is unclear. The germline V gene has CDR1 SGHNT and CDR2 YYREEE (reference sequence). V shed 0 bases and J shed 5 bases, with 5 bases lying between them. There are 12 residues in the CDR3. The complete variable domain, with remaining parts taken from reference TRBV5-4 and TRBJ1-2, reads ETGVTQSPTHLIKTRGQQVTLRCSSQSGHNTVSWYQQALGQGPQFIFQYYREEENGRGNFPPRFSGLQFPNYSSELNVNALELDDSALYLCASSLVEYGYTFGSGTRLTVV.

The J gene is TRBJ1-3, the V gene TRBV6-6, with D maybe TRBD1 (6 bases). V was shortened by 4 bases and J by 4 bases, with 17 bases between the two germline ends. CDR1 is MNHNY and CDR2 is SVGAGI in the germline V gene (reference sequence). The CDR3 is 16 amino acids. CDR3 residues: CASSLGGGALGNTIYF. The CDR3 DNA sequence: TGTGCCAGCAGTTTAGGTGGGGGCGCGCTAGGAAACACCATATATTTT.

CDR3 nucleotide sequence: TGTGCCAGCAGCCGCCACTCGGGGGGGGCCGACGCCGGGGAGCTGTTTTTT. Its translation is CASSRHSGGADAGELFF. This chain joins TRBV4-2 and TRBJ2-2; the match to TRBD2 covers 8 bases. This CDR3 contains 17 residues. The germline V gene encodes CDR1 LGHNA and CDR2 YNFKEQ. Trimming at V came to 4 bases and at J to 6 bases, leaving 13 bases not matched to a gene.

This clone was observed a handful of times. The V call is TRBV19, the J call TRBJ2-1; no reliable D call. V lost 5 bases and J lost 4, with 12 bases in between. The CDR3 is 14 residues long. Germline V gene data show CDR1 as LNHDA and CDR2 as SQIVND (reference sequence). CDR3 protein: CASSALLRYNEQFF. The DNA of the CDR3 is TGTGCCAGTAGTGCCCTCTTGAGGTACAATGAGCAGTTCTTC.

The chain recombines TRBV11-2 with TRBJ2-3; perhaps TRBD2 as D (6 bases). Germline V gene data show CDR1 as SGHAT and CDR2 as FQNNGV. CDR3 length: 14 residues. The V end lost 2 bases, the J end lost 6 bases, and 12 bases lay between the germline ends. The CDR3 loop is CASSLRPSVDTQYF. CDR3 nucleotides: TGTGCCAGCAGCTTAAGGCCTAGCGTCGATACGCAGTATTTT. The full variable domain, its missing parts supplied by reference TRBV11-2 and TRBJ2-3, is EAGVAQSPRYKIIEKRQSVAFWCNPISGHATLYWYQQILGQGPKLLIQFQNNGVVDDSQLPKDRFSAERLKGVDSTLKIQPAKLEDSAVYLCASSLRPSVDTQYFGPGTRLTVL.

V is TRBV14 and J is TRBJ2-5; D possibly matches TRBD1 or TRBD2 (5 bases each). From germline, CDR1 is SGHDN and CDR2 FVKESK. The CDR3 spans 13 residues. V gave up 4 bases and J gave up 1 base, with 7 bases separating them. The CDR3 DNA reads TGTGCCAGCAGCCCGGGGCTCCAAGAGACCCAGTACTTC. It specifies CASSPGLQETQYF.

This chain uses TRBV10-3 with TRBJ1-3; possible D gene TRBD1, 5 bases. Per germline, CDR1 ENHRY and CDR2 SYGVKD. The V end lost 10 bases, the J end lost 4 bases, and 11 bases lay between the germline ends. CDR3 size: 12 residues. This CDR3 reads CATEGDGNTIYF. CDR3 nucleotides: TGTGCCACTGAAGGGGACGGAAACACCATATATTTT.

The chain uses TRBV5-5 and TRBJ1-2, with 7 bases aligning to TRBD1. Trimming took 4 bases from V and 4 from J; bases not matched to a gene: 10. The CDR3 sequence is 15 residues long. Germline-derived CDR1 and CDR2 are SGHKS and YYEKEE (reference sequence). Here the CDR3 DNA reads TGTGCCAGCAGCCCTCAGGGGGGGCCTAGCTATGGCTACACCTTC. It yields the protein CASSPQGGPSYGYTF.

The chain has TRBV12-3 or TRBV12-4 and TRBJ2-1, with a tentative D call TRBD1 (5 bases). The CDR3 has 12 amino acids. Trimming cost V 6 bases and J 7 bases, with 10 bases left between them. The CDR3 bases are TGTGCCAGCAGCCAGACAGCGAATGAGCAGTTCTTC. Its translation is CASSQTANEQFF.

V is TRBV10-2 and J is TRBJ1-2; no clear D. From germline, CDR1 is WSHSY and CDR2 SAAADI. There are 12 residues in the CDR3. V was clipped by 6 bases and J by 2 bases, with 7 bases between them. For the CDR3, the DNA is TGCGCCAGCAGGGACCAAAACTATGGCTACACCTTC. This sequence encodes CASRDQNYGYTF.

The chain links TRBV15 to TRBJ1-1, with D unresolved. V was pared by 1 base and J by 5 bases, with 20 bases between. CDR1 and CDR2 (germline): LNHNV, YYDKDF (reference sequence). The CDR3 spans 17 residues. CDR3 sequence reads: CATSRGLWSGGSTEAFF. The CDR3, as DNA: TGTGCCACCAGCAGAGGTCTATGGTCAGGAGGAAGTACTGAAGCTTTCTTT.